This TCR beta chain was sequenced for a study of radiation and T cells in renal cell carcinoma. Per the germline V gene, CDR1 is MNHEY and CDR2 is SMNVEV (reference sequence). CDR3 length equals 15 residues. Between the trimmed V and J ends, which lost 10 bases and 0 bases, there was a span of 18 bases. Clones were read by immunoSEQ multiplex PCR, and TCRdb kept only the in-frame ones, dropping some. Here the sample spans 150,000 or so clones, 88% being singletons. The study, taken as a whole, reports: No pretreatment tumor biopsies were available for baseline clonotypes.

Time point meaning: baseline pretreatment blood. Treatment of the sample: 15 Gy SBRT to primary tumor, nephrectomy 4 weeks later. A remark on this clone: Antigen unknown.

The receptor was isolated from a woman in her seventies with renal cell carcinoma. This specimen was blood, taken from a patient whose treatment included radiotherapy and nephrectomy. V usage is TRBV27 and J usage is TRBJ1-2; TRBD1 might be the D (6 bases). CDR3 sequence (DNA): TGTGCCACCCTAGCCCCGGGGGCCGCTAACTATGGCTACACCTTC. Translated, it gives CATLAPGAANYGYTF.